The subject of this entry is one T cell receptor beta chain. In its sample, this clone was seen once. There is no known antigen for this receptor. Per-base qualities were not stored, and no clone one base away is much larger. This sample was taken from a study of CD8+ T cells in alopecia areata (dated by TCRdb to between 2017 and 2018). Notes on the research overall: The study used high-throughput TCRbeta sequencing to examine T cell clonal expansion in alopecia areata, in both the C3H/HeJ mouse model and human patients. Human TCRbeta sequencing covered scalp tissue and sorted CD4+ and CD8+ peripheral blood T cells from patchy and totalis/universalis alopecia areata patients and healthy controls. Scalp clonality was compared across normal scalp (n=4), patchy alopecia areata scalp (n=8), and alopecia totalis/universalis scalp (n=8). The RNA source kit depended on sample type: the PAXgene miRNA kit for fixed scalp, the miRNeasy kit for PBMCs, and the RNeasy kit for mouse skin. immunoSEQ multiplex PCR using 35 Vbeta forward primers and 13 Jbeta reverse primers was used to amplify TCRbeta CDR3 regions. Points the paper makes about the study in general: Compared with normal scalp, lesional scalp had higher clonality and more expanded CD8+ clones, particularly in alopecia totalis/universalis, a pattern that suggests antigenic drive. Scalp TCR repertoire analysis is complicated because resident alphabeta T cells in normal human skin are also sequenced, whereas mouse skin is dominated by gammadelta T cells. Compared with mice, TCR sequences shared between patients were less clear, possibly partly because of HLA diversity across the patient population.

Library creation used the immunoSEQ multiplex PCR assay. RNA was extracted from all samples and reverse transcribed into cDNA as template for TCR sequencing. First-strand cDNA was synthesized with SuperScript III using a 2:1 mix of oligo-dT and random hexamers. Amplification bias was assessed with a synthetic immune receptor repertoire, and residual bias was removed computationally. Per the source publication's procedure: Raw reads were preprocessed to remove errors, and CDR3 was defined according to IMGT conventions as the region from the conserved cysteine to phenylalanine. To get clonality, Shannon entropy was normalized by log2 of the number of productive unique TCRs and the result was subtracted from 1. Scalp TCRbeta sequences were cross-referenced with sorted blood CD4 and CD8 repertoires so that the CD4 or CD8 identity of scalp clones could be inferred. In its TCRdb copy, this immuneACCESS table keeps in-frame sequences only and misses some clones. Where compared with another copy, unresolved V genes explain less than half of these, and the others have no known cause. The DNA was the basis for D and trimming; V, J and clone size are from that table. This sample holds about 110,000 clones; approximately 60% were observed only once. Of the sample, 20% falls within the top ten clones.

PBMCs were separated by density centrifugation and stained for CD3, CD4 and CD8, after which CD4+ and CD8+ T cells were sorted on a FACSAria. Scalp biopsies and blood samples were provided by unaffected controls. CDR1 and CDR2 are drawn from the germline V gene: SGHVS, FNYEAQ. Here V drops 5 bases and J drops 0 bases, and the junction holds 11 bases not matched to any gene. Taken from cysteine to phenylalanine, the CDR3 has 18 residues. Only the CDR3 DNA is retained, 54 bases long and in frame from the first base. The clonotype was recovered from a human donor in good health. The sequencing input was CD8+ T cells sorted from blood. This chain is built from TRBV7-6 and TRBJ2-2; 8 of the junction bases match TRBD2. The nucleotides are TGTGCCAGCAGCCTCCGGCTCGCGGGGGGCGCGAACACCGGGGAGCTGTTTTTT. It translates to CASSLRLAGGANTGELFF.